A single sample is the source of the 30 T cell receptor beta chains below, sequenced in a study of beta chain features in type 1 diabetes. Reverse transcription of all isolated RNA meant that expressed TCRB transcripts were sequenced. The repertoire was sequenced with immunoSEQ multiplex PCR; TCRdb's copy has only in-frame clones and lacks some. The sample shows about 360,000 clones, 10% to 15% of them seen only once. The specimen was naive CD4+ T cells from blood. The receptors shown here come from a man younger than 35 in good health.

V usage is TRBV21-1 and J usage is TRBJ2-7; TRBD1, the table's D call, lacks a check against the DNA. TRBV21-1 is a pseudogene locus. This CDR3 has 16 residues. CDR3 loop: CASSKPEDRAAYEQYF. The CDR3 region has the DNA TGTGCCAGCAGCAAACCTGAGGACAGGGCCGCCTACGAGCAGTACTTC.

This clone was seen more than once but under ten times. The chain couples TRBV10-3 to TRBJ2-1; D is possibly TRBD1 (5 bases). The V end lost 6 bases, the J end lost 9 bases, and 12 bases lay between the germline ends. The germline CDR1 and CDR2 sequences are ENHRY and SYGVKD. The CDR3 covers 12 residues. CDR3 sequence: CAIRDRQSEQFF. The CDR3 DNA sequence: TGTGCCATCAGGGATAGACAGAGTGAGCAGTTCTTC.

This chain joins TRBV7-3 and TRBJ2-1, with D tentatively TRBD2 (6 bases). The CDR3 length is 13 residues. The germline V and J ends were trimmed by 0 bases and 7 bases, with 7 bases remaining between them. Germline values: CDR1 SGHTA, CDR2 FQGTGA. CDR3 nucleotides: TGTGCCAGCAGCTTAACGGCGGGGAATGAGCAGTTCTTC. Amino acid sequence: CASSLTAGNEQFF.

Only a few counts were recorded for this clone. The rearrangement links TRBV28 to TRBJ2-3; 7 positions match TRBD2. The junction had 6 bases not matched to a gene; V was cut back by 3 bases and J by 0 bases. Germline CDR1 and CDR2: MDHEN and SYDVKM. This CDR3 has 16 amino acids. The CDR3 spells CASSFGKGGSTDTQYF. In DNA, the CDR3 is TGTGCCAGCAGTTTTGGCAAGGGAGGGAGCACAGATACGCAGTATTTT.

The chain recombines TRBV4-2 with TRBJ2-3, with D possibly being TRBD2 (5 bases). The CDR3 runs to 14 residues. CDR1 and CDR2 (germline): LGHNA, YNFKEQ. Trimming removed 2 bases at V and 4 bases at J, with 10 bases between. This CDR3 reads CASSQSPGADTQYF. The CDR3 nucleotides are TGTGCCAGCAGCCAAAGTCCCGGGGCAGATACGCAGTATTTT.

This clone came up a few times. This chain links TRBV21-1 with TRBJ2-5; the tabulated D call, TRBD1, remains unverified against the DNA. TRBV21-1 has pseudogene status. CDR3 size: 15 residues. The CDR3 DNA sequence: TGTGCCAGCAGCAAAAAGGCAGGGGGTTTGCAGACCCAGTACTTC. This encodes CASSKKAGGLQTQYF.

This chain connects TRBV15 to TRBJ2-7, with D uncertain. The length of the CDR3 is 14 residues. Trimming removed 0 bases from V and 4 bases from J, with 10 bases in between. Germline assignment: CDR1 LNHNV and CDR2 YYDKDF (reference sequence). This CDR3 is CATSRDRSAYEQYF. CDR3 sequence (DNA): TGTGCCACCAGCAGAGATCGGTCCGCTTACGAGCAGTACTTC. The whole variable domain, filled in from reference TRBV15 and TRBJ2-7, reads DAMVIQNPRYQVTQFGKPVTLSCSQTLNHNVMYWYQQKSSQAPKLLFHYYDKDFNNEADTPDNFQSRRPNTSFCFLDIRSPGLGDTAMYLCATSRDRSAYEQYFGPGTRLTVT.

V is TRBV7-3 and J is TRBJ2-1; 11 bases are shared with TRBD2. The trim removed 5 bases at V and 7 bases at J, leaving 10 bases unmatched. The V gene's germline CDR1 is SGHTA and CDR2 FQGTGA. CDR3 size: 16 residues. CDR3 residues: CASSPGGRLAGNEQFF. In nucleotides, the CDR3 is TGTGCCAGCAGCCCAGGGGGGCGACTAGCGGGGAATGAGCAGTTCTTC. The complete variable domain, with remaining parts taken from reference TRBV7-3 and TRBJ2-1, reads GAGVSQTPSNKVTEKGKYVELRCDPISGHTALYWYRQSLGQGPEFLIYFQGTGAADDSGLPNDRFFAVRPEGSVSTLKIQRTERGDSAVYLCASSPGGRLAGNEQFFGPGTRLTVL.

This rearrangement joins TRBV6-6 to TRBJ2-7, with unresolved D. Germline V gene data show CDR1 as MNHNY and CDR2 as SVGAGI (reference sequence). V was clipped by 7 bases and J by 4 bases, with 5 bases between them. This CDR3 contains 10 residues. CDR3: CASKSYEQYF. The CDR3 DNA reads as TGTGCCAGCAAATCATACGAGCAGTACTTC.

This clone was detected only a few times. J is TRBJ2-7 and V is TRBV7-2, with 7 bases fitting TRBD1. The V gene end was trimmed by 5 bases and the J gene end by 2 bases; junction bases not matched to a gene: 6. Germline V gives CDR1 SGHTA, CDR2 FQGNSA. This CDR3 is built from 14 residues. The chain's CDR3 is CASSQTTGPYEQYF. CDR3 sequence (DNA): TGTGCCAGCAGCCAAACGACAGGGCCCTACGAGCAGTACTTC.

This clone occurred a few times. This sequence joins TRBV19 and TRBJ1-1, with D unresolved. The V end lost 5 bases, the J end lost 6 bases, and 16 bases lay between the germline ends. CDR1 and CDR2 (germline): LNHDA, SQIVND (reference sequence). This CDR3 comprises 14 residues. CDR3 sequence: CASSPDSIFAEAFF. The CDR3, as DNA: TGTGCCAGTAGTCCCGACTCAATTTTCGCTGAAGCTTTCTTT.

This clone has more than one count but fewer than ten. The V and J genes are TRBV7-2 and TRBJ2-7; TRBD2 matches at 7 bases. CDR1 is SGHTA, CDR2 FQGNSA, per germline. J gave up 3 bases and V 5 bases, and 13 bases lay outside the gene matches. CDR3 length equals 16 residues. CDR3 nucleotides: TGTGCCAGCAGCCCTGGCTTTAGGGAGGGGTTCTACGAGCAGTACTTC. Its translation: CASSPGFREGFYEQYF. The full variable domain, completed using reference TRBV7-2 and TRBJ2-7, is GAGVSQSPSNKVTEKGKDVELRCDPISGHTALYWYRQSLGQGLEFLIYFQGNSAPDKSGLPSDRFSAERTGGSVSTLTIQRTQQEDSAVYLCASSPGFREGFYEQYFGPGTRLTVT.

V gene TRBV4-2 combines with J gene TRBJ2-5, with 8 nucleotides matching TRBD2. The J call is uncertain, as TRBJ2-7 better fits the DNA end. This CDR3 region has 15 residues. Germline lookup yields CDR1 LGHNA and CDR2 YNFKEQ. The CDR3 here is CASSPELSGTYEQYF. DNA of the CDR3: TGTGCCAGCAGTCCGGAGCTTAGCGGGACCTACGAGCAGTACTTC.

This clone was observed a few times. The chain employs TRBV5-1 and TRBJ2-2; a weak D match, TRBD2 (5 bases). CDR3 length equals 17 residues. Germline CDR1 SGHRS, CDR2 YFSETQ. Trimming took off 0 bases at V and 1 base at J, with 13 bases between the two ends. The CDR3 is CASSLALRGRNTGELFF. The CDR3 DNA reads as TGCGCCAGCAGCTTGGCCCTTCGGGGTCGGAACACCGGGGAGCTGTTTTTT. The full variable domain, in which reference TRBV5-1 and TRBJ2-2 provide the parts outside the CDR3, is KAGVTQTPRYLIKTRGQQVTLSCSPISGHRSVSWYQQTPGQGLQFLFEYFSETQRNKGNFPGRFSGRQFSNSRSEMNVSTLELGDSALYLCASSLALRGRNTGELFFGEGSRLTVL.

The CDR3 sequence: CASSLLGGSTYEQYF. CDR3 in DNA: TGTGCCAGCAGCTTATTGGGGGGTTCCACCTACGAGCAGTACTTC. V is TRBV7-2 and J is TRBJ2-7; maybe TRBD2 (6 bases). The CDR3 consists of 15 residues. In germline, CDR1 is SGHTA, CDR2 FQGNSA. V lost 2 bases to trimming and J lost 2 bases, with 13 bases between them.

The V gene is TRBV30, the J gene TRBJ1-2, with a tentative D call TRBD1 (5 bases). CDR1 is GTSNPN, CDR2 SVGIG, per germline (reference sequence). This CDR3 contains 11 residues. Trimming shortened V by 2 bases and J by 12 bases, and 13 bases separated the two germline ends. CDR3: CAWSTGPVDTF. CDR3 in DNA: TGTGCCTGGAGTACAGGACCGGTGGACACCTTC.

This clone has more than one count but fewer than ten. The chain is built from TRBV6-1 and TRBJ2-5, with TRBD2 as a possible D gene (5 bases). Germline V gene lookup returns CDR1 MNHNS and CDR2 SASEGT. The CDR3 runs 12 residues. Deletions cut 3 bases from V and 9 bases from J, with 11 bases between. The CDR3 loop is CASSDSPGSQYF. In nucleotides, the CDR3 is TGTGCCAGCAGTGACTCACCGGGGTCCCAGTACTTC.

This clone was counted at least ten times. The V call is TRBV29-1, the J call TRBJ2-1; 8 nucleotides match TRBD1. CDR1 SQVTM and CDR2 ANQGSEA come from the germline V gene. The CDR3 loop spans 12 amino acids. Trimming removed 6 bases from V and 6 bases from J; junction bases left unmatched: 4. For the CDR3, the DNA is TGCAGCGTGGTGCAGGGGGCCAATGAGCAGTTCTTC. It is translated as CSVVQGANEQFF.

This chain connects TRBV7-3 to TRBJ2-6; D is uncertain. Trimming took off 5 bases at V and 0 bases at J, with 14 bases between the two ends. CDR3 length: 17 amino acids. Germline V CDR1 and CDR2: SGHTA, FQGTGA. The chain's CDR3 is CASSPPAAISGANVLTF. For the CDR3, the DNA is TGTGCCAGCAGCCCCCCCGCGGCAATCTCTGGGGCCAACGTCCTGACTTTC. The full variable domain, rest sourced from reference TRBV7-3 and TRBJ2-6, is GAGVSQTPSNKVTEKGKYVELRCDPISGHTALYWYRQSLGQGPEFLIYFQGTGAADDSGLPNDRFFAVRPEGSVSTLKIQRTERGDSAVYLCASSPPAAISGANVLTFGAGSRLTVL.

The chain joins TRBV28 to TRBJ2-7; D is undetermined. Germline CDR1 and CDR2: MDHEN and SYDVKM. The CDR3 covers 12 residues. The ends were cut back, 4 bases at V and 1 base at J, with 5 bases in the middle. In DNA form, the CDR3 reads TGTGCCAGCAGTTGGGCGTCCTACGAGCAGTACTTC. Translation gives CASSWASYEQYF.

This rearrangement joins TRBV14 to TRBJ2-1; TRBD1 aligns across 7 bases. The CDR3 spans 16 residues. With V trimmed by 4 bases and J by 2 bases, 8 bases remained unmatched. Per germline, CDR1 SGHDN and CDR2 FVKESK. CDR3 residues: CASSPRTGPTYNEQFF. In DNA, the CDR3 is TGTGCCAGCAGCCCTCGGACAGGACCGACCTACAATGAGCAGTTCTTC.

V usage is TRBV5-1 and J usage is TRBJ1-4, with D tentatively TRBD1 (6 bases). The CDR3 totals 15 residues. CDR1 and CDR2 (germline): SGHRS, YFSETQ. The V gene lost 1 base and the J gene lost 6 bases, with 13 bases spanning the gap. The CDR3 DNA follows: TGCGCCAGCAGCTTGACAGGGAAACGCGATGAAAAACTGTTTTTT. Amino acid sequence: CASSLTGKRDEKLFF.

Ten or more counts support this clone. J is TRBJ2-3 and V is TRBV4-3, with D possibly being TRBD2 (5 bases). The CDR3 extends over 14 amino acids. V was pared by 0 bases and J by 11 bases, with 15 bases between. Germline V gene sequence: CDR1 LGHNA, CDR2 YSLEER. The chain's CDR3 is CASSQERRGLEQYF. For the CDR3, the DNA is TGCGCCAGCAGCCAAGAAAGACGTGGACTCGAGCAGTATTTT.

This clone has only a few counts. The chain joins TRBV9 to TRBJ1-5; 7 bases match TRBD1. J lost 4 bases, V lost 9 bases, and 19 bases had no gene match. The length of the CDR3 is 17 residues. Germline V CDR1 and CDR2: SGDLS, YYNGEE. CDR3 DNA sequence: TGTGCCACCACCCCCATGAAACAGGGGTTCAGGAATCAGCCCCAGCATTTT. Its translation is CATTPMKQGFRNQPQHF.

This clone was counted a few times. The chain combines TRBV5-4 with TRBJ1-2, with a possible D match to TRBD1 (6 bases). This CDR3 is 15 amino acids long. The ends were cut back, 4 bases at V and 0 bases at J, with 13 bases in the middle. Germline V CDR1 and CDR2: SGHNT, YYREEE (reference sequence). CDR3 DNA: TGTGCCAGCAGCCGTAGTAGGGGGTCTAACTATGGCTACACCTTC. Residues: CASSRSRGSNYGYTF.

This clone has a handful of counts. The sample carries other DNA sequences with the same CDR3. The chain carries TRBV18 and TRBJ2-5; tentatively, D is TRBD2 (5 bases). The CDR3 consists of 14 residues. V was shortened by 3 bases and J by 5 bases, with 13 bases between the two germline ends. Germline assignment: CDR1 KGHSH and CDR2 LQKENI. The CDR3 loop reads CASSPGPSRETQYF. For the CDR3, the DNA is TGTGCCAGCTCACCCGGGCCTAGCAGGGAGACCCAGTACTTC. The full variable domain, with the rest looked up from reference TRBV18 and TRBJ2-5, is NAGVMQNPRHLVRRRGQEARLRCSPMKGHSHVYWYRQLPEEGLKFMVYLQKENIIDESGMPKERFSAEFPKEGPSILRIQQVVRGDSAAYFCASSPGPSRETQYFGPGTRLLVL.

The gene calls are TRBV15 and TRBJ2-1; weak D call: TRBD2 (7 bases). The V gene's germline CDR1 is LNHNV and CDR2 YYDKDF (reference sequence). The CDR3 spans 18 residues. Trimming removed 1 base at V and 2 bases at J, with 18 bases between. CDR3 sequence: CATSRVDVGGGTYNEQFF. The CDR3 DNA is TGTGCCACCAGCAGAGTAGATGTAGGGGGAGGGACCTACAATGAGCAGTTCTTC. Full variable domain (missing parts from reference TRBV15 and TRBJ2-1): DAMVIQNPRYQVTQFGKPVTLSCSQTLNHNVMYWYQQKSSQAPKLLFHYYDKDFNNEADTPDNFQSRRPNTSFCFLDIRSPGLGDTAMYLCATSRVDVGGGTYNEQFFGPGTRLTVL.

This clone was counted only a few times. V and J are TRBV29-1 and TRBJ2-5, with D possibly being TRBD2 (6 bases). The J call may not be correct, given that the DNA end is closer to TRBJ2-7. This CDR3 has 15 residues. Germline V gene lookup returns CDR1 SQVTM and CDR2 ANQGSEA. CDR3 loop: CSVGFLGGTTYEQYF. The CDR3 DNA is TGCAGCGTTGGGTTTTTGGGGGGAACTACCTACGAGCAGTACTTC.

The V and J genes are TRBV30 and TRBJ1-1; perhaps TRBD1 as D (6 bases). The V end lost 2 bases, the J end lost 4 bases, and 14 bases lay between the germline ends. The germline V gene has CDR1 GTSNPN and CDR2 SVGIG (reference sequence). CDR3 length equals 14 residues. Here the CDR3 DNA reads TGTGCCTGGAGTAAGACAGGCTGGAGCACTGAAGCTTTCTTT. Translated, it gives CAWSKTGWSTEAFF.

The CDR3 sequence: CASSQEGTGSTDTQYF. The CDR3 DNA is TGCGCCAGCAGCCAAGAGGGGACAGGGAGCACAGATACGCAGTATTTT. The chain employs TRBV4-3 and TRBJ2-3; TRBD1 agrees at 9 bases. Losses at the gene ends were 0 bases for V and 0 bases for J; bases not matched to a gene: 1. CDR1 and CDR2 from the germline V gene are LGHNA and YSLEER. The CDR3 extends over 16 amino acids.